The source of this T cell receptor (beta chain) is a study of T cell responses to AZD1222 COVID-19 vaccine. Study-level results: Two doses of AZD1222 preceded a rise in Spike-specific TCR breadth and depth. Within unmutated variant regions lay the reported targets of nearly half of spike-specific TCRs. Females outnumbered males among donors, who were mostly white British; clonal diversity was possibly underestimated. Just a handful of AZD1222 recipients were seropositive at baseline.

Here immunoSEQ multiplex PCR was the method, and the copy in TCRdb shows in-frame clones only, minus some. The sample lists about 120,000 clones; approximately 84% were seen once. As to this clone: Its target is not known.

The receptor was isolated from an adult in good health. The sequenced sample was peripheral blood, obtained on day 0 of AZD1222 vaccination.

The CDR3 DNA reads as TGTGCCAGCAGCTTAGAGGGGGGCGCGGGTGGCTACACCTTC. Translation: CASSLEGGAGGYTF. The V call is TRBV7-6, the J call TRBJ1-2; tentative D call: TRBD1 (6 bases). The length of the CDR3 is 14 residues. V dropped 1 base and J dropped 7 bases, with 13 bases sitting between them. Germline V CDR1 and CDR2: SGHVS, FNYEAQ.